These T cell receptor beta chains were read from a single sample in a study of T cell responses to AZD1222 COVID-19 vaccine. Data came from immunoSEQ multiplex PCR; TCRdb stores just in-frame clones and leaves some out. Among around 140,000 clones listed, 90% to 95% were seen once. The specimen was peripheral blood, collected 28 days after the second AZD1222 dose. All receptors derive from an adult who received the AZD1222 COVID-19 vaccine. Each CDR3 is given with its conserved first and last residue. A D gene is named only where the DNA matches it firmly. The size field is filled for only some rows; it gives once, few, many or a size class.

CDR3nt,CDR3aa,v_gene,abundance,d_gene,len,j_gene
TGTGCCAGCAGCCAGTCGACAGGGGAAATTTCCTACGAGCAGTACTTC,CASSQSTGEISYEQYF,TRBV6-2/TRBV6-3,NA,TRBD1,16,TRBJ2-7
TGTGCCAGCAGTTACCGGGAGGGCGGGCACACTGAAGCTTTCTTT,CASSYREGGHTEAFF,TRBV6-2/TRBV6-3,once,NA,15,TRBJ1-1
TGTGCCACCAGTGATACCAGAACGGGACAGGGTTTCGAGCAGTACTTC,CATSDTRTGQGFEQYF,TRBV24-1,NA,TRBD1,16,TRBJ2-7
TGTGCCAGCAGCTTTGGGGACAGCCTATATGGCTACACCTTC,CASSFGDSLYGYTF,TRBV7-9,NA,TRBD1,14,TRBJ1-2
TGTGCCAGCAGCTTTGCGGGCACTTACAATGAGCAGTTCTTC,CASSFAGTYNEQFF,TRBV7-2,NA,NA,14,TRBJ2-1
TGTGCCAGCATTGTGGGCACAGGGTACAATGAGCAGTTCTTC,CASIVGTGYNEQFF,TRBV7-2,NA,NA,14,TRBJ2-1
TGTGCCAGCAGTTACGCTAGCGGGGGGGTAGAGACCCAGTACTTC,CASSYASGGVETQYF,TRBV6-5,NA,TRBD2,15,TRBJ2-5
TGTGCCAGCAGTTTACCTACTAGTACTAAGCTGTTTTTT,CASSLPTSTKLFF,TRBV12-3/TRBV12-4,NA,NA,13,TRBJ2-2
TGTGCCAGCAGCGGAGACAGGGAACAGCCCCAGCATTTT,CASSGDREQPQHF,TRBV13,NA,TRBD1,13,TRBJ1-5
TGCGCCAGCAGCCAAAGGAGCCCCAACACTGAAGCTTTCTTT,CASSQRSPNTEAFF,TRBV4-1,NA,NA,14,TRBJ1-1
TGTGCCAGCAGCTTAACCGCGGGACAGGGGGGAAACACCATATATTTT,CASSLTAGQGGNTIYF,TRBV7-3,NA,TRBD1,16,TRBJ1-3